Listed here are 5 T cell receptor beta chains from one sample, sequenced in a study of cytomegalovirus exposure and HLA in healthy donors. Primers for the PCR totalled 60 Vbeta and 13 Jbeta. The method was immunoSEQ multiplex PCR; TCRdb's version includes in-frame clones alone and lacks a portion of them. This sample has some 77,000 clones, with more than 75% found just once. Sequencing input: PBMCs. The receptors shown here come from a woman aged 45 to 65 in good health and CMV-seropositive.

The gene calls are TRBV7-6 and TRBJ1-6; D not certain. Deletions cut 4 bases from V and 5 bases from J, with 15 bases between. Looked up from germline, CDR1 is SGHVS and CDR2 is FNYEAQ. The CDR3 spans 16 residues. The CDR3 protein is CASSSRTSPNNSPLHF. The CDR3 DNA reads TGTGCCAGCAGCTCGAGGACTTCCCCCAATAATTCACCCCTCCACTTT.

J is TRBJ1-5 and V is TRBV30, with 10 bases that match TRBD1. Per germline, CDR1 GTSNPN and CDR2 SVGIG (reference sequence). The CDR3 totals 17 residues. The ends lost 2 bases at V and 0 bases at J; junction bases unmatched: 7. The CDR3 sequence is CAWSRRTGGISNQPQHF. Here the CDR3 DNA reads TGTGCCTGGAGTCGTAGGACAGGGGGGATTAGCAATCAGCCCCAGCATTTT. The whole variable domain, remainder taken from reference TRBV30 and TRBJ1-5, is SQTIHQWPATLVQPVGSPLSLECTVEGTSNPNLYWYRQAAGRGLQLLFYSVGIGQISSEVPQNLSASRPQDRQFILSSKKLLLSDSGFYLCAWSRRTGGISNQPQHFGDGTRLSIL.

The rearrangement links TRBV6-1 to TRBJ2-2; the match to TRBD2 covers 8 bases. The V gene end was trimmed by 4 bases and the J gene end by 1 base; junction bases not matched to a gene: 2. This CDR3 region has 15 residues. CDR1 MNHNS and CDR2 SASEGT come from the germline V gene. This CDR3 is CASSALAGNTGELFF. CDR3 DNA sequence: TGTGCCAGCAGTGCTCTAGCGGGGAACACCGGGGAGCTGTTTTTT.

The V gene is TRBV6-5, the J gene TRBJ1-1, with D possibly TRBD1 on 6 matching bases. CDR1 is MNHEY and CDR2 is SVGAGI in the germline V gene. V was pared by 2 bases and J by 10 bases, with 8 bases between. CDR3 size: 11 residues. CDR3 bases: TGTGCCAGCAGTTACCAGGGGAGAGCTTTCTTT. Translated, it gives CASSYQGRAFF.

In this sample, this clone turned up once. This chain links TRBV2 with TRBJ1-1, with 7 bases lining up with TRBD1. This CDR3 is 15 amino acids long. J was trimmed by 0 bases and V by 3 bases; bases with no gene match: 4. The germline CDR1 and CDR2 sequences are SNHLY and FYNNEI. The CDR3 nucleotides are TGTGCCAGCAGTGACCCGACAGGGTTGAACACTGAAGCTTTCTTT. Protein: CASSDPTGLNTEAFF.